This entry concerns a single T cell receptor (beta chain). Regarding treatment: randomized to nivolumab then ipilimumab (arm A) or the reverse (arm B). Patients had received no earlier DNA-damaging chemotherapy. The CDR3 loop spans 12 amino acids. Germline CDR1 MNHNY, CDR2 SVGAGI (reference sequence). Trimming stripped 3 bases from V and 9 bases from J, with 9 bases between. Using immunoSEQ multiplex PCR, the repertoire was profiled, and TCRdb retains in-frame clones only, with some absent. This table holds under 20,000 clones, 55% to 75% found once. The data derive from a study of sequential checkpoint blockade in melanoma.

The clonotype was recovered from a human donor with melanoma. V usage is TRBV6-6 and J usage is TRBJ2-1; TRBD1 might be the D (6 bases). The material was CD8+ T cells sorted from blood (inferred from file names), obtained from a patient given nivolumab and ipilimumab in sequence. The CDR3 spells CASSYLGAEQFF. CDR3 nucleotide sequence: TGTGCCAGCAGTTATTTGGGGGCTGAGCAGTTCTTC.